These T cell receptor beta chains were read from a single sample in a study of cytomegalovirus exposure and HLA in healthy donors. The data were produced by immunoSEQ multiplex PCR, yet TCRdb's version contains in-frame clones alone and is incomplete. Of about 76,000 clones listed, roughly 78% were seen once; the top ten hold over 2%. Source material: PBMCs. Every receptor here comes from a man under 40 in good health and CMV-seronegative. Both conserved end residues are part of each CDR3. Each record gives: V gene, D gene, J gene, clone size, CDR3 protein, CDR3 DNA. A D gene is named only where the DNA matches it firmly. Some rows mark clone size as missing; the rest say once, few, many or name a class of expanded clone.

v_call: TRBV9
d_call: -
j_call: TRBJ1-2
clone_size: -
cdr3_aa: CASSVGVAGNGYTF
cdr3_nt: TGTGCCAGCAGCGTAGGCGTGGCGGGTAATGGCTACACCTTC

v_call: TRBV7-6
d_call: -
j_call: TRBJ2-1
clone_size: -
cdr3_aa: CASSLLTGISYNEQFF
cdr3_nt: TGTGCCAGCAGCTTGTTAACGGGGATCTCCTACAATGAGCAGTTCTTC

v_call: TRBV11-2
d_call: TRBD1
j_call: TRBJ2-1
clone_size: -
cdr3_aa: CASSLARRTGAYNEQFF
cdr3_nt: TGTGCCAGCAGCTTAGCTAGGCGGACAGGGGCCTACAATGAGCAGTTCTTC

v_call: TRBV13
d_call: TRBD2
j_call: TRBJ2-2
clone_size: -
cdr3_aa: CASSPSGRAGSTGELFF
cdr3_nt: TGTGCCAGCAGCCCGTCTGGGAGAGCGGGAAGCACCGGGGAGCTGTTTTTT

v_call: TRBV7-9
d_call: -
j_call: TRBJ2-5
clone_size: -
cdr3_aa: CSSSLVVVWDTESQETQYF
cdr3_nt: TGTTCCAGCAGCTTAGTTGTCGTGTGGGACACCGAGTCCCAAGAGACCCAGTACTTC

v_call: TRBV19
d_call: -
j_call: TRBJ1-4
clone_size: few
cdr3_aa: CASLRSGLGNEKLFF
cdr3_nt: TGTGCCAGTCTCAGATCCGGACTGGGTAATGAAAAACTGTTTTTT

v_call: TRBV29-1
d_call: TRBD2
j_call: TRBJ2-1
clone_size: once
cdr3_aa: CSVAGTSDYNEQFF
cdr3_nt: TGCAGCGTCGCCGGGACTAGCGACTACAATGAGCAGTTCTTC

v_call: TRBV9
d_call: -
j_call: TRBJ1-3
clone_size: -
cdr3_aa: CASSGFTGSSGNTIYF
cdr3_nt: TGTGCCAGCAGCGGTTTTACAGGGAGCTCTGGAAACACCATATATTTT

v_call: TRBV30
d_call: TRBD1
j_call: TRBJ1-1
clone_size: -
cdr3_aa: CAWSVVPGQGPTEAFF
cdr3_nt: TGTGCCTGGAGTGTAGTCCCTGGACAGGGGCCCACTGAAGCTTTCTTT

v_call: TRBV2
d_call: TRBD2
j_call: TRBJ2-1
clone_size: -
cdr3_aa: CASIETGLAADEQFF
cdr3_nt: TGTGCCAGCATAGAGACGGGACTAGCGGCCGATGAGCAGTTCTTC

v_call: TRBV27
d_call: -
j_call: TRBJ2-6
clone_size: few
cdr3_aa: CASSRYSGSGANVLTF
cdr3_nt: TGTGCCAGCAGCCGCTACTCGGGTTCTGGGGCCAACGTCCTGACTTTC

v_call: TRBV5-1
d_call: -
j_call: TRBJ2-2
clone_size: -
cdr3_aa: CASSLSWTKNTGELFF
cdr3_nt: TGCGCCAGCAGCTTGTCTTGGACAAAGAACACCGGGGAGCTGTTTTTT